What follows describes a single T cell receptor (beta chain). The antigen remains undetermined. The protocol was immunoSEQ multiplex PCR, while the TCRdb copy is restricted to in-frame clones and leaves out a portion. The profile covers approximately 26,000 clones, with roughly 88% appearing a single time and 24% taken by the ten largest. Time point meaning: recipient sample about 28 days before transplant, after cytoreduction. Recipients were bled about 28 days pretransplant and at posttransplant days 30, 100, 180. The data belong to a study of T cell clonotyping in hematopoietic cell transplantation. The CDR3 is 12 residues long. Germline loops: CDR1 MNHNY, CDR2 SVGAGI (reference sequence). V was shortened by 6 bases and J by 5 bases, with 10 bases between the two germline ends. Study outcomes and limitations: Pathologically expanded recipient clonotypes increased progressively from day 30 to day 180 as diversity fell.

The J gene is TRBJ1-2, the V gene TRBV6-6; D gene unclear. This TCR derives from a woman aged 55 to 70 with acute myeloid leukemia. Some clones in this sample may be carry-over from other donors' samples. The sequenced sample was peripheral blood mononuclear cells, obtained before stem cell transplant. The CDR3, as DNA: TGTGCCAGCAGCAAAAAAGAGTATGGCTACACCTTC. It translates to CASSKKEYGYTF.